This T cell receptor beta chain originates from a study of T cell responses to AZD1222 COVID-19 vaccine. Study-level results: In a largely white British group with more females than males, clonal diversity was possibly underestimated.

TCRdb keeps only in-frame clones here, not all; method: immunoSEQ multiplex PCR. Seen here are around 70,000 clones, 70% to 90% observed once, and the top ten hold around 1.3%. Germline CDR1 SGHTA, CDR2 FQGNSA. The CDR3 spans 14 residues. Trimming removed 1 base from V and 10 bases from J; junction bases left unmatched: 1. In regard to this clone: What it binds is unknown.

The TCR comes from an adult who received the AZD1222 COVID-19 vaccine. This chain joins TRBV7-2 and TRBJ2-1; the match to TRBD2 covers 13 bases. Sequences were derived from peripheral blood, sampled 28 days after the second AZD1222 dose. CDR3 nucleotide sequence: TGTGCCAGCAGCTTAGGACTAGCGGGAGGCGAGCAGTTCTTC. This encodes CASSLGLAGGEQFF.